This T cell receptor beta chain was captured in a study of cytomegalovirus exposure and HLA in healthy donors. Whole-study findings and limits: In an earlier analysis, about 87% or about 30%: the productive usage of most TCR beta V segments.

With respect to this clone: Its antigen is unidentified.

The PCR ran on 60 Vbeta and 13 Jbeta primers. Repertoires were generated with immunoSEQ multiplex PCR, while TCRdb's copy carries only in-frame clones and drops some. In all, the sample yields around 70,000 clones. The clonotype originates from a boy aged 10-17 years in good health and CMV-seronegative. Source material: PBMCs.

The CDR3 bases are TGTGCCAGCAGTTCTCGTGGGAGGAAGGCCTACGAGCAGTACTTC. Protein product: CASSSRGRKAYEQYF. This chain uses TRBV27 with TRBJ2-7, with a possible D match to TRBD2 (6 bases). The CDR3 runs to 15 residues. Germline CDR1 and CDR2: MNHEY and SMNVEV (reference sequence). The V and J ends lost 4 bases and 2 bases respectively, with 15 bases between them.